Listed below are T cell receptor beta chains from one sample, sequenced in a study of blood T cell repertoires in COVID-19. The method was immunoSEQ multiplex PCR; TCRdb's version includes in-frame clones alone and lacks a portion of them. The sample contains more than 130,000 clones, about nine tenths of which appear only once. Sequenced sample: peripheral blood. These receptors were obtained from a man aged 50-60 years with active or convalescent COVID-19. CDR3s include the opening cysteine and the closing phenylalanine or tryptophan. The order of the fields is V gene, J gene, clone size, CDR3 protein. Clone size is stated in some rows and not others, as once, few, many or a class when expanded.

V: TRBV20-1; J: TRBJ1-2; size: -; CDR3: CSASVTGYGYTF
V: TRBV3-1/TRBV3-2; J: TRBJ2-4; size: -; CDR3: CASSHAGTSGTKNIQYF
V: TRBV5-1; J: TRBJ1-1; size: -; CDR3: CASSLAGFAFF
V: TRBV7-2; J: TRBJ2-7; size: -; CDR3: CASSFGGSSYEQYF
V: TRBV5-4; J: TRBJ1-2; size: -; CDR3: CASSLAQSNYGYTF
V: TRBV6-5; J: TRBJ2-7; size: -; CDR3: CASRLAGGPYEQYF
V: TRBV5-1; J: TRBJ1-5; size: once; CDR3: CASSLYRGLEGQPQHF
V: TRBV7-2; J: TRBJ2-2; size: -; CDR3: CASSLGLLTGELFF
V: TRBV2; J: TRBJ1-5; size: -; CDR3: CASLNGVGQPQHF
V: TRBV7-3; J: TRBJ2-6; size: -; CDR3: CASSLFAASSGANVLTF
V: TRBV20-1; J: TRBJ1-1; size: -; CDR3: CSASSDTDTEAFF
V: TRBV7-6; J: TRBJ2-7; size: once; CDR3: CASSLQPQGASYEQYF
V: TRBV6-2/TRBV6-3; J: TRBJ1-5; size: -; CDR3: CASSYSDNSNQPQHF
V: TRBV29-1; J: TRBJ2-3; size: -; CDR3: CSVEPPDTRADTQYF
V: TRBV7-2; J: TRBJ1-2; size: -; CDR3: CASSLVSGQGFYGYTF
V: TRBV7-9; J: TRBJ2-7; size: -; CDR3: CASSSRGQGAPEQYF
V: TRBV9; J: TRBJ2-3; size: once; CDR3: CASSVFSGRGTDTQYF
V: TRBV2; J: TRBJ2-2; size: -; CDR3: CASAPTRTGELFF
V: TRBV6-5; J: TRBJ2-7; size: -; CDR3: CAIPCRDSSYEQYF
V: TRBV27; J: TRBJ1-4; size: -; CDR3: CASRAGKGAPNEKLFF